This paragraph covers one TCR beta chain sequence. Its antigen remains unidentified. This specimen belongs to a study of T cell repertoires in cytomegalovirus infection. As for the study in general: Well-studied HLA-B-restricted CMV epitopes were used in the study alongside recently identified HLA-C-restricted ones. Matching HLA type and CMV infection were both indicated by public TCR beta signatures. Study results and caveats: HLA-C-restricted TCR beta clonotypes specific for CMV led the ex vivo response. Based on cumulative public TCR beta family frequency, carriers of CMV plus the relevant HLA were identified.

Via MiXCR, TCRdb re-called the reads, giving one row per CDR3 protein. The sample has a few hundred thousand distinct CDR3 sequences, about 35% seen once. This clonotype was obtained from a human donor in good health (CMV status not recorded). Some clones in this sample may be carry-over from other donors' samples. The material was cultured PBMCs, obtained from culture after CMV antigen stimulation.

CDR3 in DNA: TGTGCCAGCAGCTGGGTGACTAGCGGGAGTAGGGAGGAGCAGTTCTTC. Protein sequence: CASSWVTSGSREEQFF. This sequence joins TRBV7-4 and TRBJ2-1; 12 bases map to TRBD2. The CDR3 runs to 16 residues. V lost 4 bases, J lost 10 bases, and 11 bases stayed unmatched. CDR1 and CDR2 from the germline V gene are SGHVT and SQSDAQ.